This TCR beta chain was profiled in a study of radiotherapy plus CTLA-4 blockade in lung cancer. Whole-study context: Patients showed objective responses in approximately 17% of cases and disease control in roughly 31%. Study-wide findings and caveats: After treatment with radiotherapy plus ipilimumab, TCR clones that came from the tumor expanded in blood. Reportedly, early blood T cell clone dynamics best predicted response, with interferon-beta.

This clone was seen a handful of times. Its antigen is not identified. CDR3 length equals 15 residues. With V trimmed by 3 bases and J by 4 bases, 6 bases remained unmatched. Germline V CDR1 and CDR2: SGDLS, YYNGEE. The protocol was immunoSEQ multiplex PCR, while the TCRdb copy is restricted to in-frame clones and leaves out a portion. This table holds about 77,000 clones, roughly 70% found once. Focal radiation with ipilimumab CTLA-4 blockade was given to patients with chemo-refractory metastatic non-small-cell lung cancer. The clonotype was recovered from a human donor with non-small cell lung cancer whose response to radiotherapy plus ipilimumab could not be evaluated. V is TRBV9 and J is TRBJ1-3; 8 bases fit TRBD1. Source: peripheral blood, taken from a patient treated with radiotherapy plus ipilimumab. The CDR3 bases are TGTGCCAGCAGCGCGAGGGGGACAGGCGGAAACACCATATATTTT. This gives the protein CASSARGTGGNTIYF.